A selection of T cell receptor beta chains follows, all from one sample in a study of T cell responses to AZD1222 COVID-19 vaccine. The method was immunoSEQ multiplex PCR; TCRdb's version includes in-frame clones alone and lacks a portion of them. Found here are some 120,000 clones, about 83% of them singletons; the top ten hold roughly 12%. This specimen consisted of peripheral blood, obtained on day 0 of AZD1222 vaccination. Receptor source: an adult in good health. Each CDR3 is given with its conserved first and last residue. D genes are given only for firm matches. Not every row has a clone size; where given, it reads once, few, many or a size class.

j_call,v_call,clone_size,d_call,cdr3_nt,cdr3_aa
TRBJ2-7,TRBV28,-,TRBD1,TGTGCCGGGGGACAGGGGCAATACGAGCAGTACTTC,CAGGQGQYEQYF
TRBJ1-2,TRBV19,-,TRBD1,TGTGCCAGTAGTATCGGGACAGGGAGTGTCTATGGCTACACCTTC,CASSIGTGSVYGYTF
TRBJ2-7,TRBV19,-,-,TGTGCCAGTAGTATAAAGGGAGCCGGGACCGCTATGTTCAAGCAGTACTTC,CASSIKGAGTAMFKQYF
TRBJ2-7,TRBV14,-,TRBD1,TGTGCCAGCAGCCAAGGGAACAGGGGTCTAAACGAGCAGTACTTC,CASSQGNRGLNEQYF
TRBJ2-5,TRBV7-2,-,TRBD1,TGTGCCAGCAGCCAGGACAGGGCCCGGCCCCAATTGGCCCAGTACTTC,CASSQDRARPQLAQYF
TRBJ2-5,TRBV28,-,-,TGTGCCAGCAGTTCCCGACGAGGCGACCAAGAGACCCAGTACTTC,CASSSRRGDQETQYF
TRBJ2-6,TRBV2,-,TRBD1,TGTGCCAGCAGTGGGTCGCCAGGGGGAATGACAGGGGCCAACGTCCTGACTTTC,CASSGSPGGMTGANVLTF
TRBJ2-1,TRBV14,-,TRBD2,TGTGCCAGCAGCCAAGTCGGGACTAGCGGGACAGGGCAGTTCTTC,CASSQVGTSGTGQFF
TRBJ1-1,TRBV6-2/TRBV6-3,-,-,TGTGCCAGCAGCCCCGGACACCGTCAAGAGGCTTTCTTT,CASSPGHRQEAFF
TRBJ1-5,TRBV23-1,once,-,TGCGCCAGCAGTCAGGTGGCTTCAGGGAGCAATCAGCCCCAGCATTTT,CASSQVASGSNQPQHF
TRBJ2-7,TRBV24-1,-,TRBD1,TGTGCCACCAGTGATCCTACGACAGGGTTCGAGCAGTACTTC,CATSDPTTGFEQYF
TRBJ1-2,TRBV4-3,-,-,TGCGCCAGCAGCCAAGATCGATGGTCAGGGCCTCTCACCTTC,CASSQDRWSGPLTF
TRBJ2-4,TRBV19,-,-,TGTGCCAGTAGTATTATGACGGAAGAAAACATTCAGTACTTC,CASSIMTEENIQYF
TRBJ2-3,TRBV19,-,-,TGTGCCAGTAGTGCCCCGGCACGGCGCCGGACAGATACGCAGTATTTT,CASSAPARRRTDTQYF
TRBJ2-1,TRBV4-3,-,-,TGCGCCAGCAGCCCACTGGGCGGGGTGAACAATGAGCAGTTCTTC,CASSPLGGVNNEQFF
TRBJ2-1,TRBV5-1,-,-,TGCGCCAGCAGCTTGACCAGCAGGGGAGGAGGCAATGAGCAGTTCTTC,CASSLTSRGGGNEQFF
TRBJ2-7,TRBV18,-,-,TGTGCCAGCTCACGTCAGCGGCTCAGGGACTACGAGCAGTACTTC,CASSRQRLRDYEQYF